This T cell receptor (beta chain) was sequenced for a study of Ad26.COV2.S vaccination and SARS-CoV-2 variants. Findings and caveats of the study: In vaccinated individuals, spike-specific CD8+ and CD4+ T cell responses reportedly displayed substantial breadth. Non-spike TCR breadth did not differ much between vaccine and placebo recipients.

Concerning this clone itself: Antigen: not known.

Described treatment: roughly 18 received Ad26.COV2.S at low or high dose, single or two shots; 5 received placebo; per-sample allocation not given. Repertoires come from day 63 after the first vaccine or placebo injection. Only in-frame clones appear in the TCRdb table, and some are missing; sequencing was by immunoSEQ multiplex PCR. The sample has more than 300,000 clones, about 88% seen once. The TCR originated in a person aged 18 to 65 who received the Ad26.COV2.S COVID-19 vaccine or a placebo. Sample: peripheral blood, taken in a trial of Ad26.COV2.S vaccine versus placebo.

The CDR3 nucleotides read TGCGCCAGCAGCCAAGGAGGGGCTAGGGGGCCCGATACGCAGTATTTT. This gives the protein CASSQGGARGPDTQYF. This sequence joins TRBV4-3 and TRBJ2-3, with 7 bases identical to TRBD1. J gave up 6 bases and V 1 base, and 10 bases lay outside the gene matches. The CDR3 consists of 16 residues. In germline, CDR1 is LGHNA, CDR2 YSLEER.